The source of this TCR beta chain is a study of CD8 T cells in Susac syndrome. Notes on the study in general: By the study's own acknowledgment, its TCR sequencing and HLA analysis included relatively few individuals.

The authors reverse transcribed roughly 0.5 to 1 ug RNA with random hexamers. Multiplex immunoSEQ PCR targeted 54 Vbeta and 13 Jbeta TCR beta segments. TCRdb analysed the immunoSEQ multiplex PCR reads with MiXCR anew, one entry per CDR3 protein. The sample has approximately 190,000 distinct CDR3 sequences, about 95% seen once. Trimming stripped 4 bases from V and 4 bases from J, with 8 bases between. The CDR3 contains 14 residues. Germline assignment: CDR1 LNHNV and CDR2 YYDKDF (reference sequence). From blood CD8+ and CD4+ T cells, TCR beta sequences were generated. The multiple sclerosis controls, all treatment-naive patients, had relapsing-remitting disease that was stable or active. In regard to this clonotype: Its target is not known.

J is TRBJ2-6 and V is TRBV15; D gene ambiguous. The specimen was CD4+ T cells from PBMCs. The TCR was taken from a human donor with multiple sclerosis. The CDR3 DNA follows: TGTGCCACCAGCACCCCATCCGGGGCCAACGTCCTGACTTTC. The encoded protein is CATSTPSGANVLTF.